This paragraph covers one T cell receptor beta chain sequence. These data are taken from a study of T cell changes during pregnancy in multiple sclerosis. The V segment lost 3 bases and the J segment 4 bases; nucleotides outside the gene matches: 8. Germline V gene sequence: CDR1 SQVTM, CDR2 ANQGSEA. This CDR3 contains 15 residues. Libraries were prepared by immunoSEQ multiplex PCR; TCRdb keeps only in-frame clonotypes and omits some of them. The top ten clones hold approximately 0.38% of a sample with around 40,000 clones, 90% of them seen once. The chain combines TRBV29-1 with TRBJ2-1, with 8 bases identical to TRBD1. Here the sequenced sample was CD4+ T cells from peripheral blood mononuclear cells, taken in the second trimester of pregnancy. This clonotype originated in a female donor with multiple sclerosis, enrolled in a pregnancy study. The CDR3 protein is CSVDRRQGTYNEQFF. CDR3 bases: TGCAGCGTTGACCGTCGACAGGGGACGTACAATGAGCAGTTCTTC.